This TCR beta chain is drawn from a study of T cells in Graves' hyperthyroidism and ophthalmopathy (dated by TCRdb to about 2019). For the wider study: Peripheral blood samples were taken at the time of initial diagnosis, prior to any treatment. An independent validation cohort of under 20 hyperthyroidism patients and about 16 patients who later progressed to ophthalmopathy tested prospective prediction of ophthalmopathy. The paper describes TCR Vbeta CDR3 sequencing of about 140 peripheral blood samples, made up of roughly 40 ophthalmopathy patients, 70 to 75 hyperthyroidism patients and around 17 progressor patients. The 95 to 100 discovery patients were randomly divided into training and test sets at a 7:3 ratio. Following sampling, methimazole starting at 30 mg daily was given to hyperthyroidism patients, and high-dose intravenous methylprednisolone was given to ophthalmopathy patients. TCR V-J signatures able to tell the groups apart were searched for in a discovery cohort of approximately 95 patients, of whom 40 to 45 had Graves' ophthalmopathy and 55 to 60 had stable Graves' hyperthyroidism. The study also compared thyroid tissue and blood T-cell repertoires from over 5 Graves' hyperthyroidism patients.

TCR beta CDR3 regions were amplified from RNA transcripts. A first-round RT-PCR of the TCR CDR3 used the HTBI primer set with the Qiagen OneStep RT-PCR kit. Libraries were constructed in a second round of multiplex PCR, after which size selection and purification were carried out. The libraries were sequenced on an Illumina HiSeq2000 using paired-end 100 bp reads. For the original study's pipeline: SOAPnuke was used to process the raw data, throwing out any read that contained adapters or uncalled bases, had a mean Phred below 15, or lacked an exact constant-primer or identifier match. High-quality paired reads were merged using COPE v1.2.5, and each unique nucleotide sequence was defined as a clonotype. MiTCR v1.1 was used to align clonotypes to the IMGT TRBV, TRBD and TRBJ reference segments. Only V-J combinations with frequency above 0.0001, covering about 99% of repertoires, were analysed. A TCS score was defined as the ratio between F50 (clonal expansion) and ExV (chaos), using BLOSUM62-based TCRdist between CDR3 peptides within each V-J. Welch's t-statistics and random forest reduced around 510 V-J features to 10 to 15, which were used in a naive Bayes classifier (R e1071). TCRdb applied fastp at Q25 and MiXCR to the public reads, then kept only in-frame beta chains. Rows are combined by CDR3 protein, so each entry shows the most common genes and DNA. In this record, the V and J calls reflect TCRdb's handling and not the investigators' own analysis. The sample table records under 450,000 distinct CDR3 sequences; about a sixth of these occur just once. The top ten hold almost 35% of the sample.

V is pruned by 4 bases and J by 9 bases, leaving 12 bases of the junction without a gene match. The CDR3 runs 14 amino acids, cysteine and phenylalanine included. Kept here is only the CDR3 DNA, which spans 42 bases and is read in frame from base 1. The CDR1 and CDR2 encoded by the germline V gene (reference sequence) are LNHDA and SQIVND. Hyperthyroidism patients were aged 18 to 65 years and newly diagnosed, with disease duration of less than 2 months. Patients with uncontrolled infections, other autoimmune diseases, pregnancy or lactation were excluded. Diagnoses relied on clinical symptoms, serum thyroxine and TRAb, thyroid ultrasound and orbital computed tomography. For progressor patients, blood was drawn at the first diagnosis of hyperthyroidism, before any ophthalmopathy symptoms had appeared. PBMCs were isolated from roughly 10 ml of fresh peripheral blood by Ficoll-Paque density gradient centrifugation. Progressor patients were initially diagnosed with Graves' hyperthyroidism and developed ophthalmopathy during follow-up. Total RNA was extracted using Trizol reagent, and RNA quality was assessed on an Agilent 2100 Bioanalyzer.

General study outcomes and caveats: Ophthalmopathy was separated from stable hyperthyroidism by a 13 V-J signature model, with approximately 90% sensitivity and 81% to 82% specificity obtained in cross-validation and 80%/75% obtained in testing. Sample size was not statistically predetermined, and blinding of investigators to group allocation was not performed. During validation, the model predicted progression to ophthalmopathy a median of roughly six months ahead of onset, with around 70% sensitivity and under 85% specificity. Most expanded thyroid clonotypes (frequency above 0.001) were also found in blood, which suggests that blood repertoires may mirror thyroid immune responses.

This clonotype appeared many times. Its antigen is currently not known. No base-level quality is on record; no much larger clone is a single base apart. The sequenced sample was blood. This chain is built from TRBV19 and TRBJ2-7, with 7 middle bases fitting TRBD1. The clonotype comes from a woman aged 25 to 39 with Graves' hyperthyroidism that later progressed to Graves' ophthalmopathy. Here is the DNA: TGTGCCAGTAGTAAGGCTTCGACAGGGCTATGGCAGTACTTC. Its coded protein is CASSKASTGLWQYF. The entire variable domain, with the stretches around the CDR3 drawn from the reference TRBV19 and TRBJ2-7 proteins, is DGGITQSPKYLFRKEGQNVTLSCEQNLNHDAMYWYRQDPGQGLRLIYYSQIVNDFQKGDIAEGYSVSREKKESFPLTVTSAQKNPTAFYLCASSKASTGLWQYFGPGTRLTVT.